Listed here are 6 T cell receptor beta chains from one sample, sequenced in a study of CD4 T cells in relation to SARS-CoV-2 and coronaviruses. Method: immunoSEQ multiplex PCR; TCRdb's copy keeps in-frame clones and lacks some. The sample yields approximately 41,000 clones, around 74% seen once. No antigen is known for these receptors. The specimen was memory CD4+ T cells from PBMCs, cultured in vitro. The origin of the receptors is an adult with COVID-19.

The J gene is TRBJ1-1, the V gene TRBV21-1; the table's TRBD1 call for D was not verified on the DNA. TRBV21-1 is recorded as a pseudogene. CDR3 length equals 18 residues. CDR3 amino acids: CASSKVVGDRRTGTEAFF. The DNA for the CDR3 is TGTGCCAGCAGCAAAGTCGTGGGGGACAGGCGAACAGGCACTGAAGCTTTCTTT.

The rearrangement links TRBV20-1 to TRBJ2-1, with TRBD2 matching over 8 bases. Germline CDR1 reads DFQATT; CDR2 reads SNEGSKA (reference sequence). J gave up 9 bases and V 3 bases, and 7 bases lay outside the gene matches. CDR3 size: 13 residues. Here the CDR3 DNA reads TGCAGTGCTAGTTTGATTGCGGGAGGTGAGCAGTTCTTC. Translation: CSASLIAGGEQFF.

This chain links TRBV7-3 with TRBJ2-5, with TRBD2 matching over 9 bases. CDR1 is SGHTA, CDR2 FQGTGA, per germline. The trim removed 4 bases at V and 7 bases at J, leaving 13 bases unmatched. This CDR3 has 16 amino acids. The CDR3 is CASSSVGGRAIGTQYF. CDR3 in DNA: TGTGCCAGCAGCTCGGTGGGCGGGAGGGCGATCGGGACCCAGTACTTC.

The rearrangement uses TRBV7-3 and TRBJ2-7; TRBD2 agrees at 10 bases. V shed 5 bases, J shed 5 bases, and the junction held 12 bases outside the gene matches. This CDR3 region has 16 residues. Germline lookup yields CDR1 SGHTA and CDR2 FQGTGA. The CDR3 here is CASSPDPSGSIHEQYF. The CDR3, as DNA: TGTGCCAGCAGCCCCGACCCTAGCGGGAGTATCCACGAGCAGTACTTC.

The chain links TRBV28 to TRBJ2-7; D is unresolved. The germline V gene encodes CDR1 MDHEN and CDR2 SYDVKM. The CDR3 runs to 15 residues. V lost 6 bases, J lost 6 bases, and 21 bases lay in between. The CDR3 protein is CASRNPFSGSGEQYF. CDR3 nucleotide sequence: TGTGCCAGCAGAAATCCGTTCAGTGGATCGGGCGAGCAGTACTTC.

The J gene is TRBJ2-1, the V gene TRBV28; the D gene is possibly TRBD1 (6 bases). V was trimmed by 6 bases and J by 9 bases, leaving 15 bases between them. The CDR3 has 13 residues. The germline V gene encodes CDR1 MDHEN and CDR2 SYDVKM. CDR3 in amino acids: CASSRRGAAEQFF. For the CDR3, the DNA is TGTGCCAGCAGCCGCAGGGGAGCGGCTGAGCAGTTCTTC. Supplemented by reference TRBV28 and TRBJ2-1, the full variable domain reads DVKVTQSSRYLVKRTGEKVFLECVQDMDHENMFWYRQDPGLGLRLIYFSYDVKMKEKGDIPEGYSVSREKKERFSLILESASTNQTSMYLCASSRRGAAEQFFGPGTRLTVL.